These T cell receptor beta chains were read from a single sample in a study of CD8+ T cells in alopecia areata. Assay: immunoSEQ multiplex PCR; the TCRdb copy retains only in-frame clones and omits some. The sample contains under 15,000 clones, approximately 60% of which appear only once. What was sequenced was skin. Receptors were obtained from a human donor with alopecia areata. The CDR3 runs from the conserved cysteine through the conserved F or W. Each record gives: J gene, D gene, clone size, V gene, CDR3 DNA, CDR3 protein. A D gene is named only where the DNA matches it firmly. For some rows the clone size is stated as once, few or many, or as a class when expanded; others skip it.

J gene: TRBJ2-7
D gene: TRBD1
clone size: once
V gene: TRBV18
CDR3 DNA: TGTGCCAGCTCACCATCGGGACAGGCGATTTACGAGCAGTACTTC
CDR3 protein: CASSPSGQAIYEQYF

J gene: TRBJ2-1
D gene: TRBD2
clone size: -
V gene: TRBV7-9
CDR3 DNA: TGTGCCAGCAGCTCCCGGGGGGAGGGCCCCTACAATGAGCAGTTCTTC
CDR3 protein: CASSSRGEGPYNEQFF

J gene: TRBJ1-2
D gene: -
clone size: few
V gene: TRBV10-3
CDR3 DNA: TGTGCCATCACCCCGACGGAGGGATCAGGGGACGGCTACACCTTC
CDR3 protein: CAITPTEGSGDGYTF

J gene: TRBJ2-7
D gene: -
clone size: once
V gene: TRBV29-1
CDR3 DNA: TGCAGCGTTGAAGTGGCTGACTACGAGCAGTACTTC
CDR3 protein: CSVEVADYEQYF

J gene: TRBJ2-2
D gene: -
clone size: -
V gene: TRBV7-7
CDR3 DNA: TGTGCTAGCAGCACCGACCGGGGCGGGGAGCTGTTTTTT
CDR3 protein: CASSTDRGGELFF

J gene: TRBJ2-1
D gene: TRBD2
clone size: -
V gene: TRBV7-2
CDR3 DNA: TGTGCCAGCGGGACTATCGTACCCCCTGAGCAGTTCTTC
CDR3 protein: CASGTIVPPEQFF

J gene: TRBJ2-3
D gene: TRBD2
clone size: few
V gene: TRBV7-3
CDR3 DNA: TGTGCCAGCAGCTTAGGGAGGGCCTCAGATACGCAGTATTTT
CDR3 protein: CASSLGRASDTQYF

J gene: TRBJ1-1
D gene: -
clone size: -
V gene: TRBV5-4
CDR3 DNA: TGTGCCAGCAGCTTAGGGGCAGGGAGAGAAGCTTTCTTT
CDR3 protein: CASSLGAGREAFF

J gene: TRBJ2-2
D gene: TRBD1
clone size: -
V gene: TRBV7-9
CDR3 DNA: TGTGCCAGGGACGACAGGGAGAGAACCGGGGAGCTGTTTTTT
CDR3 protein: CARDDRERTGELFF

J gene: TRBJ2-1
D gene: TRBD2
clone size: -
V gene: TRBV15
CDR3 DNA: TGTGCCACCAGCAGAGAGGGACTAGCTACAGGGCAGTTCTTC
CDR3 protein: CATSREGLATGQFF

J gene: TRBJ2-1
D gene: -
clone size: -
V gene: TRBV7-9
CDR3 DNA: TGTGCCAGCAGCTTAGCGTCCGTTTACAATGAGCAGTTCTTC
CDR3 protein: CASSLASVYNEQFF

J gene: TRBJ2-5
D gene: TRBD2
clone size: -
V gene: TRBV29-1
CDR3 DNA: TGCAGCGTTGGAGCGGGACTAGTAGCCCAAGAGACCCAGTACTTC
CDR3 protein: CSVGAGLVAQETQYF

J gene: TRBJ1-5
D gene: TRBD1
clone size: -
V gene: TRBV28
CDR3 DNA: TGTGCCAGCAGTCCAAGGGAACCGGACAGGAGGGGGGAATGGAGCAATCAGCCCCAGCATTTT
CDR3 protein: CASSPREPDRRGEWSNQPQHF

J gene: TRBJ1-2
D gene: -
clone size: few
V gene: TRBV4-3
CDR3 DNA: TGCGCCAGCAGCCTGTCCGGAGACGGCTACACCTTC
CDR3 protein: CASSLSGDGYTF

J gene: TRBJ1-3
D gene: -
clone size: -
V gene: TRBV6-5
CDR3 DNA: TGTGCCAGCAGTTTTGACATGGGTGGAAACACCATATATTTT
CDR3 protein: CASSFDMGGNTIYF

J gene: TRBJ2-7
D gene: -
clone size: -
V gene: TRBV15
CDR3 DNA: TGTGCCACCAGCGGCTCAGGACCCGGCGGATGGATGTACGAGCAGTACTTC
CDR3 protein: CATSGSGPGGWMYEQYF

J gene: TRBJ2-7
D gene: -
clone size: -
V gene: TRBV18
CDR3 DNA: TGTGCCAGCTCACCTTACACAGAGACCTACGAGCAGTACTTC
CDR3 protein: CASSPYTETYEQYF

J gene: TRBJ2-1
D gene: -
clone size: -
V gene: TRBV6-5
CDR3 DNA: TGTGCCAGCAGTTACTCTGGCACTTTTTTCAATGAGCAGTTCTTC
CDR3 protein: CASSYSGTFFNEQFF

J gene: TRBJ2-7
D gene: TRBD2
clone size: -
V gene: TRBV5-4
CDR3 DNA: TGTGCCAGCAGCTCCGGGACTAGCGGGAGGGAGCAGTACTTC
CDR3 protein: CASSSGTSGREQYF

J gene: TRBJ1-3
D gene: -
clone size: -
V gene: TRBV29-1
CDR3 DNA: TGCAGCGTCGAGACAGCGGACTCTGGAAACACCATATATTTT
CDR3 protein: CSVETADSGNTIYF

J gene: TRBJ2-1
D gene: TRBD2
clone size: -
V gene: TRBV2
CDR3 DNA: TGTGCCAGCCGATTCGATTCTGGACTAGCGGTCTACAATGAGCAGTTCTTC
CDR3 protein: CASRFDSGLAVYNEQFF

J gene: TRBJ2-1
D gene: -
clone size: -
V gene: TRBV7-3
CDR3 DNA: TGTGCCAGCAGCCCGCAGGCGAGCTCCTACAATGAGCAGTTCTTC
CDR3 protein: CASSPQASSYNEQFF

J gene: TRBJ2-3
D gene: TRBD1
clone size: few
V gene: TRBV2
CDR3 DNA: TGTGCCGGTGGACAGGGGGCTACAGATACGCAGTATTTT
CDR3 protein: CAGGQGATDTQYF

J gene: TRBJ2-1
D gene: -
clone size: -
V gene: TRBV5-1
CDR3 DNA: TGCGCCAGCAGCTTAGCAGGGAGAACGAACAATGAGCAGTTCTTC
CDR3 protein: CASSLAGRTNNEQFF

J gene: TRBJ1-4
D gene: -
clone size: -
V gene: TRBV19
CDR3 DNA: TGTGCCGTCCAACAGGCCCCTAATGAAAAACTGTTTTTT
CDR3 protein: CAVQQAPNEKLFF

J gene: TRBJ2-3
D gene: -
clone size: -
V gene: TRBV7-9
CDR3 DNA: TGTGCCAGCAGCTTAGATTTTGGGGCTAGCACAGATACGCAGTATTTT
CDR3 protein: CASSLDFGASTDTQYF

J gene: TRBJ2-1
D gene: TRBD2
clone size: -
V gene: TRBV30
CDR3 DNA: TGTGCCTGGAACCGGGGACTAGATCTCGATGAGCAGTTCTTC
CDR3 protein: CAWNRGLDLDEQFF

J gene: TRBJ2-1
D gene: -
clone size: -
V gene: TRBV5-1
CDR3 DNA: TGCGCCAGCAGTCTGGACTCCGCCTACAATGAGCAGTTCTTC
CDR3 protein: CASSLDSAYNEQFF

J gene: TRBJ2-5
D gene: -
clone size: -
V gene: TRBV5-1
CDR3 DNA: TGCGCCAGCAGCTTGCAGGGCCACCAAGAGACCCAGTACTTC
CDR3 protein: CASSLQGHQETQYF

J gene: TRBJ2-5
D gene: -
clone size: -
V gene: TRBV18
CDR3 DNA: TGTGCCAGCTCACCACCCTCTTTGCCCCAAGAGACCCAGTACTTC
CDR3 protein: CASSPPSLPQETQYF

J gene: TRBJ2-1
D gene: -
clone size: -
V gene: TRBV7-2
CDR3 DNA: TGTGCCAGCAAACGAAGGGAGGCCTACAATGAGCAGTTCTTC
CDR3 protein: CASKRREAYNEQFF

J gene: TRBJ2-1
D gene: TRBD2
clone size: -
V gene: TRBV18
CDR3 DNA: TGTGCCAGCACTCCGGGACTAGCGGGAGAGCAGTTCTTC
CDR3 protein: CASTPGLAGEQFF

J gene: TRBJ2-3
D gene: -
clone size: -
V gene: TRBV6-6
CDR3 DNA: TGTGCCAGCAGACCGCATCAGTTGGACACAGATACGCAGTATTTT
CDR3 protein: CASRPHQLDTDTQYF

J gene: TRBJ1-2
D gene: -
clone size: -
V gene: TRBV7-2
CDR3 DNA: TGTGCCAGCAGCTTCAGTAGCGTTGGGAGCTATGGCTACACCTTC
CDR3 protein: CASSFSSVGSYGYTF

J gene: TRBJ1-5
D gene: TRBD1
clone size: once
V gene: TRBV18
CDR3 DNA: TGTGCCAGCTCAATATCCCTCGGGACAGGGGCCTTCAATCAGCCCCAGCATTTT
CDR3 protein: CASSISLGTGAFNQPQHF

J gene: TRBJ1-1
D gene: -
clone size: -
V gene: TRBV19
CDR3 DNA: TGTGCCAGTAGCAAAAACGGGCCCGCCAGAGGATCTGAAGCTTTCTTT
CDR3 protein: CASSKNGPARGSEAFF

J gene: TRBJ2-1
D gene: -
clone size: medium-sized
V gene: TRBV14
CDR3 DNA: TGTGCCAGCAGCCCACCTTTCTCCTACAATGAGCAGTTCTTC
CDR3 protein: CASSPPFSYNEQFF

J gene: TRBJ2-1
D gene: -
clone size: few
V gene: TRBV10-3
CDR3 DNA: TGTGCCACCACGTCGAGGACCCTACTGTATGAGCAGTTCTTC
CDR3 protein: CATTSRTLLYEQFF

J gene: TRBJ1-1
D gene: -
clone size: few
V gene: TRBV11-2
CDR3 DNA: TGTGCCAGCAGCTCCGGTCCCAAGACTGAAGCTTTCTTT
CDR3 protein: CASSSGPKTEAFF

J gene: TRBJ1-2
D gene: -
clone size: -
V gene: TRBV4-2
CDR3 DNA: TGTGCCAGCAGCCGAGAAAATCACTATGGCTACACCTTC
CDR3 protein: CASSRENHYGYTF

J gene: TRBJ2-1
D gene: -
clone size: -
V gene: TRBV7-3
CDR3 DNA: TGTGCCAGCAGCTTAACCGGGATCTCCTTGGCGAATGAGCAGTTCTTC
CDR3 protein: CASSLTGISLANEQFF

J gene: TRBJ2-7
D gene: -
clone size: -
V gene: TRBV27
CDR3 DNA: TGTGCCAGCAGTTCCCGGGCCCAGGACGCTCTTCCCTACGAGCAGTACTTC
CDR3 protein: CASSSRAQDALPYEQYF

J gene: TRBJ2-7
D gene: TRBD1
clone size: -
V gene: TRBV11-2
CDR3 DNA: TGTGCCAGCAGCTTCCGGGACAGGGACCACGAGCAGTACTTC
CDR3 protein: CASSFRDRDHEQYF

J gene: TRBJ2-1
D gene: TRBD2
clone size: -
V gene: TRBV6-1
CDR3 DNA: TGTGCCATCCTCGGGCGCGGGAGGGGAGATGAGCAGTTCTTC
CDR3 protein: CAILGRGRGDEQFF

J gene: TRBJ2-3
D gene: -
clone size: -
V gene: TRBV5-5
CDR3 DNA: TGTGCCAGCAGCTTCAACGCTCCCACAGATACGCAGTATTTT
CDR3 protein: CASSFNAPTDTQYF

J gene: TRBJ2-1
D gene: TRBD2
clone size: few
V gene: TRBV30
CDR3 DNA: TGTGCCTGGGGGGAGACTAGCGGGGCCACGAGCTCCTACAATGAGCAGTTCTTC
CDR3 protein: CAWGETSGATSSYNEQFF

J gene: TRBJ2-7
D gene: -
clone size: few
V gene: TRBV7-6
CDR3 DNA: TGTGCCAGCAGCGGCTCCGGGACCCCTCGGGGCGAGCAGTACTTC
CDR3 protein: CASSGSGTPRGEQYF

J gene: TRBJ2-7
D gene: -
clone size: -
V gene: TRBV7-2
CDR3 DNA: TGTGCCAGCAGCCGTGGTCGCTACGAGCAGTACTTC
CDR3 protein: CASSRGRYEQYF

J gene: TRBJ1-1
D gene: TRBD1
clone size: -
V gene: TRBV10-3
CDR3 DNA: TGTGCCATCAGTCTTCAGGGGGCGGACTACGGAACTTTCTTT
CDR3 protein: CAISLQGADYGTFF

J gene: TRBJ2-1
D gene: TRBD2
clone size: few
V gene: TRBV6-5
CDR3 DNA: TGTGCCAGCAGTTACAGGACTAGCGGGTTAAATGAGCAGTTCTTC
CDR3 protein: CASSYRTSGLNEQFF

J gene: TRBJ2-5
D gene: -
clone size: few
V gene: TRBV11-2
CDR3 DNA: TGTGCCAGCAGCTTAGTAGCCACCGGGACCGGGCAAGAGACCCAGTACTTC
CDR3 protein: CASSLVATGTGQETQYF

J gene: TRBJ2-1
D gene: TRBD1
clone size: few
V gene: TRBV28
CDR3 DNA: TGTGCCAGCAGTCGACAGGGGGCCTACAATGAGCAGTTCTTC
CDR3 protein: CASSRQGAYNEQFF